These 4 T cell receptor beta chains came from one sample sequenced in a study of blood T cell repertoires in COVID-19. Clones were sequenced by immunoSEQ multiplex PCR, and TCRdb holds only the in-frame ones, with some missing. The profile shows 180,000 or so clones, 80% to 90% of them singletons. Sequencing input: peripheral blood. The receptors originated from a man in his 60s with acute or convalescent COVID-19.

Regarding this clone: The sample holds other DNA sequences that translate to the same CDR3. This chain connects TRBV7-2 to TRBJ2-1; D not resolved. The ends were cut back, 1 base at V and 1 base at J, with 5 bases in the middle. The CDR3 runs 14 residues. The germline gives CDR1 SGHTA, CDR2 FQGNSA. Here the CDR3 DNA reads TGTGCCAGCAGCTTAGGTCTGTCCTACAATGAGCAGTTCTTC. It translates to CASSLGLSYNEQFF.

The V call is TRBV7-2, the J call TRBJ1-6; no clear D. The CDR3 covers 15 residues. CDR1 is SGHTA, CDR2 FQGNSA, per germline. Trimming pared 7 bases from V and 4 bases from J, leaving 14 bases between. The CDR3 loop is CASTPKQMYNSPLHF. The CDR3 coding sequence is TGTGCCAGCACCCCTAAACAGATGTATAATTCACCCCTCCACTTT.

The chain employs TRBV2 and TRBJ2-7; D unresolved. The V end was cut by 6 bases, the J end by 0 bases, with 15 bases between. The CDR3 covers 15 residues. Germline values: CDR1 SNHLY, CDR2 FYNNEI. In DNA, the CDR3 is TGTGCCAGCAGGGAACAGAGCGCACCCTCCTACGAGCAGTACTTC. Protein: CASREQSAPSYEQYF.

V usage is TRBV20-1 and J usage is TRBJ2-6; the match to TRBD1 covers 7 bases. This CDR3 spans 16 amino acids. Trimming removed 3 bases from V and 2 bases from J; junction bases left unmatched: 7. Germline loops: CDR1 DFQATT, CDR2 SNEGSKA (reference sequence). The CDR3, as DNA: TGCAGTGCTAGTCCTCGGCAGGGGGCTGGGGCCAACGTCCTGACTTTC. Protein product: CSASPRQGAGANVLTF.